This T cell receptor beta chain came from a study of cytomegalovirus exposure and HLA in healthy donors (dated by TCRdb to between 2016 and 2019). Some background on the complete study: In an earlier analysis of about 560 of the donors, under 300 Gb of sequence data and 90 million to 130 million unique TCR beta sequences from roughly 180 million T cells were reported. To predict cytomegalovirus infection status, the study combined high-throughput TCR immunosequencing, statistical association of individual TCRs with disease status, and machine learning. Rather than drawing on any new phenotypic data, the later analysis identified candidate immune exposures from TCR beta sequences and the way those sequences occurred across donors. Several DR-DQ haplotypes were handled as single units for association and clustering because linkage in the cohort was strong. Donor age, sex, ethnicity and CMV serostatus were compiled together with the repertoire data. Among the roughly 390 genotyped donors, more than 70% belonged to the genetic ancestry cluster associated with self-reported Caucasian donors. Among 398 genotyped donors of the cohort, an average of 235,054 unique TCR beta nucleotide sequences were sequenced per donor, about a sixth of them non-productive. A later analysis re-examined previously published TCR beta repertoires from around 670 donors and added high-resolution HLA genotyping to investigate patterns of TCR occurrence. Both class I and class II loci were covered by HLA typing, at four-digit resolution. Besides the first cohort of roughly 640 subjects, a separate validation cohort made up of about 120 different subjects was used. An early release covering over 500 HLA-typed donors comprised about 310 gigabases of sequencing data and approximately 80 million unique TCR sequences. An earlier analysis of 587 of the donors used high-throughput TCR beta sequencing to judge whether each TCR beta V gene segment behaved as functional or pseudogenic. Genome-wide SNP genotypes for about 60% of the roughly 670 donors were used in a later genetic analysis, which treated that subset as a discovery cohort. All discovery cohort repertoires had been generated using a single sequencing platform. Typing coverage varied by locus: about 620-630 donors for A, B, C, DRB1 and DQB1; approximately 520 for DQA1; approximately 610 for DPA1; about 450 for DPB1. The study used immunosequencing to profile the T cell repertoires of 666 subjects and linked those repertoires to cytomegalovirus serostatus. The aim of the study was to test whether cataloging public T cell receptors could identify signatures of past pathogen exposure. General study outcomes and caveats: It was suggested by the authors that the approach could potentially be generalized to other disease states and immunological phenotypes. Because the 87-base-pair reads could not distinguish some IMGT-functional V segments, including TRBV6-2 and TRBV6-3, those segments were excluded. Correlated functional status among segregating V segments might be attributable to linkage disequilibrium, but an unknown experimental factor could not be ruled out. Sequencing depth was assumed to be roughly uniform across donors in the presence/absence analyses, though that assumption may not hold. In vitro tests confirmed that a few of the cytomegalovirus-associated TCR beta chains recognize cytomegalovirus antigens. The sequencing pipeline was judged likely to have produced a cluster of highly shared sequence variants as a technical artifact. Across donors, most TCR sequences were observed very rarely, whereas some public TCRs were present in many individuals. HLA typing was unavailable for some donors at each locus, so association tests used only the typed subset. Only TCR beta chains were sequenced in this cohort, and the absence of alpha or paired-chain data limited detectable features. Because counts were too low, 15 or so rarely observed V segments, including chromosome 9 orphons, were excluded from the earlier analysis of 587 of the donors. A later analysis found that TCR association rates varied across HLA loci, with DRB1 alleles showing the most associated TCRs and HLA-C alleles the fewest. A later analysis associated about 17,000 TCR beta sequences with specific HLA alleles at a false discovery rate of 0.05. In both the original and validation cohorts, the classifier was reported to diagnose cytomegalovirus status with high specificity and sensitivity. The only immune exposure information available for the cohort was CMV serostatus. An association between a missense DCLRE1C variant and V-gene and J-gene trimming of TCR beta chains was found in a later genetic analysis and replicated in an independent cohort. In a later analysis, HLA-associated TCR beta chains were found to be more clonally expanded and to have lower generation probabilities than equally common non-associated chains. Compared with the approximately 600-donor mean, donors in an Asian-associated ancestry cluster had fewer N-insertions in productive TCRs, according to a later genetic analysis. According to a later analysis, most CMV-associated TCR beta chains appeared to be HLA-restricted, and the HLA associations seemed to be driven largely by CMV exposure. According to a later analysis, parvovirus B19, influenza, CMV and Epstein-Barr virus appeared linked to several top co-occurrence clusters. The study gave a list of some 150 TCR beta chains associated with cytomegalovirus. Strong co-occurrence of HLA alleles, especially DR and DQ, made assigning TCR associations to individual alleles difficult. A further reported finding was that TCR beta sequences accurately predicted the HLA-A and HLA-B alleles for most subjects in the first cohort. An earlier analysis of approximately 540 of the donors showed that most TCR beta V segments appeared in productive rearrangements either about 90% or about 30% of the time, which broadly matched IMGT annotations.

Library method: the immunoSEQ multiplex PCR assay. A mixture of 60 forward primers for TCR Vbeta segments and 13 reverse primers for TCR Jbeta segments was used in the multiplex PCR. The CDR3 region of rearranged TCR beta genes was amplified from genomic DNA by a multiplex PCR assay. The Illumina HiSeq System was used to sequence the amplified TCR beta libraries as 87-base-pair reads. In the original analysis: A later analysis tallied some 79 million unique TCR beta chains across the 666 repertoires, and approximately 11 million of those chains were shared by two or more donors. Raw reads were error-corrected and collapsed into unique sequences by a nearest-neighbor algorithm in which closely related sequences were merged to remove PCR and sequencing errors. V, D and J gene segments were assigned by aligning CDR3 sequences to IMGT reference sequences. For a sequence to be retained, at least a six-nucleotide match to both a V gene segment and a J gene segment was required. A rearrangement counted as productive if the CDR3 had no stop codons and remained in frame with V and J, and every other rearrangement counted as non-productive. CDR3 was defined by IMGT convention, running from the second conserved V-encoded cysteine to the conserved J-encoded phenylalanine. The earlier analysis of some 540 of the donors excluded any sequence lacking an unambiguous match to a single V gene segment. In an earlier analysis of several hundred of the donors, a V segment was called functional when productive rearrangements were above 56.7%, and segregating when the standard deviation between donors exceeded 5%. A statistical classification framework was developed to diagnose cytomegalovirus status using the catalog of TCR beta chain sequences. In a later analysis, TCR nucleotide sequences were compared against IMGT/GENE-DB human TR gene sequences so that V and J genes could be assigned. Using the TCRdist pipeline, a later analysis assigned CDR3 sequences along with most-parsimonious VDJ recombination scenarios. In a later analysis, each TCR beta chain was defined by its CDR3 amino acid sequence together with its V-gene family, and reads lacking a unique V-gene family were excluded. To address suspected cross-contamination and a sequencing artifact, a later analysis removed around 600 highly shared, low-generation-probability nucleotide sequences. In a later analysis, a clonal expansion index for each public chain was calculated from normalized within-repertoire ranks of inferred template counts. Generation probabilities in a later analysis came from a VDJ recombination model fitted to out-of-frame rearrangements, and those results were checked against IGoR. Hypergeometric tests were used in a later analysis to score TCR-TCR, TCR-HLA and TCR-CMV co-occurrence, with a repertoire-size bias correction applied to the TCR pairs. False discovery rates were estimated in a later analysis by permuting HLA or CMV assignments 20 times. In a later analysis, co-occurring TCRs were grouped using DBSCAN, and TCRdist sequence similarity was added for clustering within HLA-allele-positive subsets. Repertoires with fewer than 30,000 or more than 120,000 public chains, plus five repertoires with anomalous nucleotide sharing, were excluded from co-occurrence clustering. The source is immuneACCESS, and TCRdb retained only in-frame sequences with V and J called. Part of the clones is not carried over; for the studies checked, unresolved V genes explain less than half of this, and the remainder is unexplained. For V, J and clone size, that table is used; D and trimming come from the DNA. For this sample there are around 180,000 clones; approximately 80% appear just once. The ten largest clones add up to about 0.5% of the sample.

In total, roughly 670 healthy bone marrow donors made up the cohort. Cohort members were all nominally healthy when sampled, although unrecorded immune exposures were likely present. The donor tested CMV seronegative and was one of the 352 seronegative cohort members. Each donor provided a peripheral blood sample, and peripheral blood mononuclear cells were used for TCR beta sequencing. The Qiagen DNeasy Blood Extraction Kit was used to extract genomic DNA from the blood cell samples. The CDR3 runs 15 residues from the cysteine to the phenylalanine. CDR3 DNA only is kept here, 45 bases in frame from base 1. The germline V gene supplies CDR1 SNHLY and CDR2 FYNNEI. V and J are truncated by 0 bases and 2 bases respectively, leaving an intervening sequence of 10 bases. This clone was found once. This receptor's antigen is unknown. Per-base quality was not reported, and no clone a single base away is much larger than it.

The sequence was collected from a woman aged 45-60 years in good health and CMV-seronegative. Material for sequencing was PBMCs. The rearranged segments are TRBV2 and TRBJ1-2, with the D segment identity uncertain. Here the CDR3 is given as CASSEAGGRNYGYTF. At the DNA level, the sequence is TGTGCCAGCAGTGAAGCGGGTGGCAGGAACTATGGCTACACCTTC.